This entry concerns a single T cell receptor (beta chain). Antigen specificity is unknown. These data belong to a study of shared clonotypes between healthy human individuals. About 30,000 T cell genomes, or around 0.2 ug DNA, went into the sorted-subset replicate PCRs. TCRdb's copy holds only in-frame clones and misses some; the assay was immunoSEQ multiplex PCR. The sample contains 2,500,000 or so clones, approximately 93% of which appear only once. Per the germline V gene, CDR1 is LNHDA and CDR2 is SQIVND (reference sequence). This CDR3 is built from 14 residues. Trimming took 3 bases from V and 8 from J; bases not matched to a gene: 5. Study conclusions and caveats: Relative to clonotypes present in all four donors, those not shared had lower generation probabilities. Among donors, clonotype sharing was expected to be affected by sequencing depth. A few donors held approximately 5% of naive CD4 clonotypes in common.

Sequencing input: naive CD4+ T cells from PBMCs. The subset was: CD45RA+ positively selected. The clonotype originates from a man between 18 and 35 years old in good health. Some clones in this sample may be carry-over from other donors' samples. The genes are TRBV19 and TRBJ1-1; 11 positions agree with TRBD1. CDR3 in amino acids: CASSMGQGVREAFF. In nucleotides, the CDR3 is TGTGCCAGTAGTATGGGACAGGGGGTGAGAGAAGCTTTCTTT.